These 16 T cell receptor beta chains originate from one sample sequenced in a study of T cells in Graves' hyperthyroidism and ophthalmopathy. RNA transcripts gave rise to amplified TCR beta CDR3 regions. First-round RT-PCR of the TCR CDR3 relied on the HTBI primer set. MiXCR, applied by TCRdb to the multiplex PCR reads, yields one record per CDR3 protein. The sample holds about 580,000 distinct CDR3 sequences, more than 45% seen once. Specimen: peripheral blood or thyroid tissue (not recorded which). Receptor source: a young woman with Graves' hyperthyroidism.

CDR3: CASSEDRQGGYTF. The DNA of the CDR3 is TGTGCCAGCAGTGAAGACAGGCAAGGAGGCTACACCTTC. This chain joins TRBV2 and TRBJ1-2, with D possibly being TRBD1 (5 bases). Germline loops: CDR1 SNHLY, CDR2 FYNNEI. The CDR3 extends over 13 amino acids. Trimming left V 1 base short and J 8 bases short, with 11 bases between.

Only a few counts were recorded for this clonotype. The V and J genes are TRBV27 and TRBJ2-5; 10 bases are shared with TRBD2. Germline CDR1 is MNHEY and CDR2 is SMNVEV (reference sequence). The CDR3 extends over 15 amino acids. V shed 6 bases and J 6 bases; nucleotides not matched to a gene: 10. The CDR3 region is CASSLRAGGPKTQYF. The CDR3 DNA sequence: TGTGCCAGCAGCCTCCGAGCGGGAGGGCCCAAGACCCAGTACTTC.

The chain uses TRBV7-9 and TRBJ1-4; D is unclear. This CDR3 is built from 14 residues. The germline gives CDR1 SEHNR, CDR2 FQNEAQ (reference sequence). Trimming pared 5 bases from V and 4 bases from J, leaving 11 bases between. In DNA form, the CDR3 reads TGTGCCAGCAGCGAAGAGACCATTAATGAAAAACTGTTTTTT. Residues: CASSEETINEKLFF.

V and J are TRBV20-1 and TRBJ1-1, with a weak D call TRBD1 (6 bases). CDR3 length equals 15 residues. V lost 3 bases, J lost 3 bases, and 17 bases lay in between. Germline V gene data show CDR1 as DFQATT and CDR2 as SNEGSKA (reference sequence). CDR3 region: CSASLGGFKDTEAFF. The CDR3, as DNA: TGCAGTGCTAGCCTAGGGGGGTTTAAAGACACTGAAGCTTTCTTT.

This clonotype was counted ten times or more. The chain links TRBV25-1 to TRBJ2-1, with no clear D. Trimming took off 7 bases at V and 8 bases at J, with 15 bases between the two ends. This CDR3 comprises 13 residues. Germline V CDR1 and CDR2: MGHDK, SYGVNS. CDR3 sequence reads: CASTPRRRDEQFF. The CDR3 region has the DNA TGTGCCAGCACCCCACGAAGGCGCGATGAGCAGTTCTTC.

This clonotype showed up just a few times. The chain couples TRBV20-1 to TRBJ2-7; maybe TRBD1 (5 bases). TRBJ2-1 explains the end of the DNA better; the J call may be wrong. Per germline, CDR1 DFQATT and CDR2 SNEGSKA (reference sequence). There are 13 residues in the CDR3. In DNA, the CDR3 is TGCAGTGCTAGGTTTGACAGAACCAATGAGCAGTTCTTC. Translation gives CSARFDRTNEQFF.

This clonotype was found many times. DNA for the CDR3: TGTGCCAGCAGTGAAGGGGATCTAGCGGGAGTTGAAGATACGCAGTATTTT. This translates into CASSEGDLAGVEDTQYF. The J gene is TRBJ2-3, the V gene TRBV2; 10 bases align to TRBD2. In germline, CDR1 is SNHLY, CDR2 FYNNEI. The CDR3 covers 17 residues. The V segment lost 1 base and the J segment 5 bases; nucleotides outside the gene matches: 9.

The gene calls are TRBV29-1 and TRBJ1-1; TRBD1 aligns across 9 bases. With 5 bases clipped from V and 1 base from J, the junction kept 2 bases outside the gene matches. The CDR3 totals 13 residues. Germline CDR1 SQVTM, CDR2 ANQGSEA. The CDR3 sequence is CSVRQGENTEAFF. The CDR3 DNA follows: TGCAGCGTTAGACAGGGGGAGAACACTGAAGCTTTCTTT.

This clonotype has just one count. The chain carries TRBV25-1 and TRBJ2-7; 7 nucleotides align to TRBD1. The CDR3 has 13 amino acids. CDR1 and CDR2 (germline): MGHDK, SYGVNS. V was pared by 6 bases and J by 7 bases, with 9 bases of the junction left unmatched. Here the CDR3 reads CASSVEVRGEQYF. In nucleotides, the CDR3 is TGTGCCAGCAGCGTTGAGGTCAGGGGGGAGCAGTACTTC.

At least ten counts were recorded for this clonotype. The chain uses TRBV5-4 and TRBJ2-5; 8 bases are a match to TRBD2. The CDR3 is 14 amino acids. CDR1 is SGHNT and CDR2 is YYREEE in the germline V gene (reference sequence). V shed 4 bases, J shed 4 bases, and the junction held 6 bases outside the gene matches. CDR3 amino acids: CASSHPGTRETQYF. The CDR3 coding sequence is TGTGCCAGCAGCCACCCCGGGACTAGAGAGACCCAGTACTTC.

This clonotype has a count of ten or more. The chain joins TRBV29-1 to TRBJ1-5; no clear D gene. Between the trimmed V and J ends, which lost 4 bases and 7 bases, there was a span of 14 bases. The length of the CDR3 is 13 residues. Germline V CDR1 and CDR2: SQVTM, ANQGSEA. CDR3 residues: CSVAPGLGQPQHF. CDR3 coding DNA: TGCAGCGTTGCCCCAGGACTTGGCCAGCCCCAGCATTTT.

This clonotype occurred many times. This chain links TRBV2 with TRBJ1-5, with D unresolved. Germline V gene lookup returns CDR1 SNHLY and CDR2 FYNNEI. Trimming took off 4 bases at V and 2 bases at J, with 12 bases between the two ends. The CDR3 is 15 amino acids. The CDR3 bases are TGTGCCAGCAGTGTTTGGTCAGGTGGCAATCAGCCCCAGCATTTT. Amino acids: CASSVWSGGNQPQHF.

This chain links TRBV10-3 with TRBJ2-5; 11 nucleotides align to TRBD2. V trimming: 0 bases; J trimming: 5 bases; junction bases outside the gene matches: 5. CDR3 length equals 16 residues. CDR1 and CDR2 from the germline V gene are ENHRY and SYGVKD. The CDR3 sequence is CAISESIAGGRETQYF. The CDR3 DNA follows: TGTGCCATCAGTGAGTCGATAGCGGGAGGGCGCGAGACCCAGTACTTC.

This clonotype occurred many times. V is TRBV27 and J is TRBJ1-2, with D perhaps TRBD1 (5 bases). Looked up from germline, CDR1 is MNHEY and CDR2 is SMNVEV (reference sequence). V lost 6 bases to trimming and J lost 8 bases, with 13 bases between them. The CDR3 runs 12 residues. This CDR3 reads CASSPGGIGYTF. The CDR3 DNA sequence: TGTGCCAGCAGCCCCGGGGGAATCGGCTACACCTTC.

On this clonotype: One base away lies a much larger clone, so this may be a sequencing read error. The V gene is TRBV7-2, the J gene TRBJ2-5, with D maybe TRBD1 (6 bases). CDR3 size: 14 residues. Trimming shortened V by 6 bases and J by 7 bases, and 18 bases separated the two germline ends. Germline V gives CDR1 SGHTA, CDR2 FQGNSA. This CDR3 reads CASSFSVGRGTQYF. In DNA, the CDR3 is TGTGCCAGCAGTTTCAGTGTGGGCAGGGGGACCCAGTACTTC.

This clonotype was detected ten times or more. V is TRBV15 and J is TRBJ1-3; TRBD1 matches 7 bases. The CDR3 is made up of 20 amino acids. V lost 1 base to trimming and J lost 0 bases; unmatched junction nucleotides: 15. Looked up from germline, CDR1 is LNHNV and CDR2 is YYDKDF (reference sequence). The chain's CDR3 is CATSRAPGQTTLFSGNTIYF. CDR3 in DNA: TGTGCCACCAGCAGAGCACCGGGACAGACAACCCTATTCTCTGGAAACACCATATATTTT.